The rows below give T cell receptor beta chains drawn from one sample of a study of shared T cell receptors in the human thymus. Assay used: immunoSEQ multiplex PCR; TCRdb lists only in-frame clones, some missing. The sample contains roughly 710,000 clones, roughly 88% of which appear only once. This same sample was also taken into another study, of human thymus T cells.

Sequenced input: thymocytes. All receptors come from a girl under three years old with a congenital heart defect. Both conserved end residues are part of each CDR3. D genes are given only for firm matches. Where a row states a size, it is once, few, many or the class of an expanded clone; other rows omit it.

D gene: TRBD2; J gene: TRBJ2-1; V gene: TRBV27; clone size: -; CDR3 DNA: TGTGCCAGCAGGGCCACTAGCGGGGGAGGAGATGAGCAGTTCTTC; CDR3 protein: CASRATSGGGDEQFF
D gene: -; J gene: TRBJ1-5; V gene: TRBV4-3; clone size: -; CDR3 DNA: TGCGCCAGCAGCCAAGAGAGGGAGGGGAATCAGCCCCAGCATTTT; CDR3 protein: CASSQEREGNQPQHF
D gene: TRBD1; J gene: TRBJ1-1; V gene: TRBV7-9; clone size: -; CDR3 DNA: TGTGCCAGCAGCTTGGACAGGGGACGGGAAGCTTTCTTT; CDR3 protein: CASSLDRGREAFF
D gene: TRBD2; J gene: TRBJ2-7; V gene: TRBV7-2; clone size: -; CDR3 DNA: TGTGCCAGCAGCTTAGAGGGGACTAGCGGGGGCACCTACGAGCAGTACTTC; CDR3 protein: CASSLEGTSGGTYEQYF
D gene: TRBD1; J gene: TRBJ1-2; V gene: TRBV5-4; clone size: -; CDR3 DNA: TGTGCCAGCAGCTTGATGGGACAGGGTCCTTCTCCGGATGGCTACACCTTC; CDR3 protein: CASSLMGQGPSPDGYTF
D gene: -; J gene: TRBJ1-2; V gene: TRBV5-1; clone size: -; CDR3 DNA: TGCGCCAGCAGCTCATCGGACTTTCACGACTACACCTTC; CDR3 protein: CASSSSDFHDYTF
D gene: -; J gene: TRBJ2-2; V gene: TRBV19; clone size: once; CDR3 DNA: TGTGCCAGTAGTCCCTCGAACAGGTTTAAGCACGCCGGGGAGCTGTTTTTT; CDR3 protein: CASSPSNRFKHAGELFF
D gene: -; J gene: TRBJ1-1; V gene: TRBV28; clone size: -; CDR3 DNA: TGTGCCAGCTCAAGGGAGCAAGCTTTCTTT; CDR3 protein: CASSREQAFF
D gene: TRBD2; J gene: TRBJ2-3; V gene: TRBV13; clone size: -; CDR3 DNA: TGTGCCAGCAGCTTCGCGGGGGGGAAGTGGGATACGCAGTATTTT; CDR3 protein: CASSFAGGKWDTQYF
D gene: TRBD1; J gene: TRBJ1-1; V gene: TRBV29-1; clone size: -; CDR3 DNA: TGCAGCGTCGTTACCGGGACAGGGAAGGTAAGCACTGAAGCTTTCTTT; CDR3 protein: CSVVTGTGKVSTEAFF
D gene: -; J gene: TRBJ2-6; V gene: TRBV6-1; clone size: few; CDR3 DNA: TGTGCCGGCGCCAGGATAAGCTCTGGGGCCAACGTCCTGACTTTC; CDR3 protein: CAGARISSGANVLTF
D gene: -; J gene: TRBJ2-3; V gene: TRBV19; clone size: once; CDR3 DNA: TGTGCCAGTAGTATATCTAGGAGCTCAGATACGCAGTATTTT; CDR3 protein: CASSISRSSDTQYF
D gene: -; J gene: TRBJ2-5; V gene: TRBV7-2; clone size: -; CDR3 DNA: TGTGCCAGCAACCCTTCAGGGACTCCACCTAAAGAGACCCAGTACTTC; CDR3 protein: CASNPSGTPPKETQYF
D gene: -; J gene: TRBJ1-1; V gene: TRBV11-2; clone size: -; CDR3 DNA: TGTGCCAGCAGCTTAGATCCGGGGATGAACACTGAAGCTTTCTTT; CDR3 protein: CASSLDPGMNTEAFF
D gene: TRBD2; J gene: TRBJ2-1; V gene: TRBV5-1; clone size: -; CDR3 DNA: TGCGCCAGCAGCTCGCTACTAGCGGCCTCCAGCACTGAGCAGTTCTTC; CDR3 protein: CASSSLLAASSTEQFF
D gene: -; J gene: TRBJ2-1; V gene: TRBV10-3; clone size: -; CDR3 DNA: TGTGCCACCAGTGGTAGCGAGGTAGGGTGGAAATTCTTC; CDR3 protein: CATSGSEVGWKFF